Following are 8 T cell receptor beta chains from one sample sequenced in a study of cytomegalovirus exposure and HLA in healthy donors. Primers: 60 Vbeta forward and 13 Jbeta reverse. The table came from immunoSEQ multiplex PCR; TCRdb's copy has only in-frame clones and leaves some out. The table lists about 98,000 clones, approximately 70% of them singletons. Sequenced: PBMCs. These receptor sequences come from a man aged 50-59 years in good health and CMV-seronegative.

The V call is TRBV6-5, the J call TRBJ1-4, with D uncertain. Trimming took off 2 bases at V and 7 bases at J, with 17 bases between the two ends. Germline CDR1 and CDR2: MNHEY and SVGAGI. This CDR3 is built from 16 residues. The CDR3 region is CASSYRRLSGGEKLFF. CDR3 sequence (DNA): TGTGCCAGCAGTTACCGTAGATTATCTGGAGGTGAAAAACTGTTTTTT.

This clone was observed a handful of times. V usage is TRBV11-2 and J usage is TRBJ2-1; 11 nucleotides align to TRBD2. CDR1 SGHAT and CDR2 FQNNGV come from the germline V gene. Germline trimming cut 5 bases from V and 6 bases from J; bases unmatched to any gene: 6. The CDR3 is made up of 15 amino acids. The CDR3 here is CASSPSSGGRNEQFF. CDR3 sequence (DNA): TGTGCCAGCAGCCCCTCTAGCGGGGGGCGCAATGAGCAGTTCTTC.

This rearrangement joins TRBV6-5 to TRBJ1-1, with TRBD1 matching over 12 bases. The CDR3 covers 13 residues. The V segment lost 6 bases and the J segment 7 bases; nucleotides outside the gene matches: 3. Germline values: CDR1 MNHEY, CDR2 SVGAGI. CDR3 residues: CASRGQGASEAFF. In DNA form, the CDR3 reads TGTGCCAGCAGGGGACAGGGGGCCAGTGAAGCTTTCTTT.

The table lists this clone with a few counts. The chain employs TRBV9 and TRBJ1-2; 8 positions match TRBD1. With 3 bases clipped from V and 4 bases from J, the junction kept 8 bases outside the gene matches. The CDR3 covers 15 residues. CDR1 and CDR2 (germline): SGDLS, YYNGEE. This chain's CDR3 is CASSAGQGGAYGYTF. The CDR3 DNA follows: TGTGCCAGCAGCGCAGGACAGGGAGGGGCCTATGGCTACACCTTC.

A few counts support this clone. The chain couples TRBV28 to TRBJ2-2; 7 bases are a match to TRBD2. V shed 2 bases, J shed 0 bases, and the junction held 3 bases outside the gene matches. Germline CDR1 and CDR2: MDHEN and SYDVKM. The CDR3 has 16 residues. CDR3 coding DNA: TGTGCCAGCAGTTTAGGGACTACACCGAACACCGGGGAGCTGTTTTTT. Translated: CASSLGTTPNTGELFF. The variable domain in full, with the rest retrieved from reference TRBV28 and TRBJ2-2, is DVKVTQSSRYLVKRTGEKVFLECVQDMDHENMFWYRQDPGLGLRLIYFSYDVKMKEKGDIPEGYSVSREKKERFSLILESASTNQTSMYLCASSLGTTPNTGELFFGEGSRLTVL.

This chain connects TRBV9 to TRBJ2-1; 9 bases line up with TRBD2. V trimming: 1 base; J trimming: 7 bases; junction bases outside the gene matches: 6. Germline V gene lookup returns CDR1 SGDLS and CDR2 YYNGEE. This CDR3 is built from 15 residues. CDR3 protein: CASSVSAGGSNEQFF. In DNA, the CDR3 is TGTGCCAGCAGCGTATCGGCGGGAGGGTCAAATGAGCAGTTCTTC.

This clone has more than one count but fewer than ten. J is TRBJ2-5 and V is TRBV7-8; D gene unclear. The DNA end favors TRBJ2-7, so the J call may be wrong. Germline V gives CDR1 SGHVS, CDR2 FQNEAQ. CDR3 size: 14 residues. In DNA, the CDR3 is TGTGCCAGCAGCTTAACGGTAACTGTTTACGAGCAGTACTTC. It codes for CASSLTVTVYEQYF.

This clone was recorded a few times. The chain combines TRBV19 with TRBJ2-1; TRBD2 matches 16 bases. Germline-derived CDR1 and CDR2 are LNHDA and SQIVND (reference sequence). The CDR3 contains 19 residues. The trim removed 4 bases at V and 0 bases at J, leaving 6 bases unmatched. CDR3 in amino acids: CASSTGLAGGLSSYNEQFF. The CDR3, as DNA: TGTGCCAGTAGTACGGGACTAGCGGGGGGGCTCAGCTCCTACAATGAGCAGTTCTTC.